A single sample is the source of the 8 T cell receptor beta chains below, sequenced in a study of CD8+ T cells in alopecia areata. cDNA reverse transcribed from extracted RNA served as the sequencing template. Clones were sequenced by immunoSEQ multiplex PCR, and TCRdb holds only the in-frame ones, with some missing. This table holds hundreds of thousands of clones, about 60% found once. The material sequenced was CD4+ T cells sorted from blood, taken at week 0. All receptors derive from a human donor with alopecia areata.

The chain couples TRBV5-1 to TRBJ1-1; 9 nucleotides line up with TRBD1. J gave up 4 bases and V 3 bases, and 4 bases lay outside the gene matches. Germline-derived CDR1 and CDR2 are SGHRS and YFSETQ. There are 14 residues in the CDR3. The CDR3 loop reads CASSSGQGSTEAFF. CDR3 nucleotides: TGCGCCAGCAGCTCCGGACAGGGGAGCACTGAAGCTTTCTTT.

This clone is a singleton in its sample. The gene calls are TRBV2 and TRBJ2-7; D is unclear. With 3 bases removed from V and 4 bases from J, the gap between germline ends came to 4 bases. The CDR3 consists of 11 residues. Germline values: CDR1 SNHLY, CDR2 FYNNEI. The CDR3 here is CASSDGYEQYF. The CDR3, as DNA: TGTGCCAGCAGTGACGGTTACGAGCAGTACTTC.

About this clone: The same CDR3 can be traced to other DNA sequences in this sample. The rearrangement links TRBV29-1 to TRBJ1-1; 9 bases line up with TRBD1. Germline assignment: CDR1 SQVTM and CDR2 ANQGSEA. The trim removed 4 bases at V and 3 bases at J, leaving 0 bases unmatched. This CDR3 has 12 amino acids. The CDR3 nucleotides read TGCAGCGTTGGGGACAGGGACACTGAAGCTTTCTTT. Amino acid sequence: CSVGDRDTEAFF.

CDR3: CAWSHRGDGYTF. CDR3 nucleotide sequence: TGTGCCTGGAGTCACAGGGGCGATGGCTACACCTTC. The genes are TRBV30 and TRBJ1-2; 7 bases match TRBD1. Per the germline V gene, CDR1 is GTSNPN and CDR2 is SVGIG (reference sequence). After removal of 2 bases from V and 6 bases from J, the junction contained 3 bases not matched to a gene. The CDR3 has 12 amino acids.

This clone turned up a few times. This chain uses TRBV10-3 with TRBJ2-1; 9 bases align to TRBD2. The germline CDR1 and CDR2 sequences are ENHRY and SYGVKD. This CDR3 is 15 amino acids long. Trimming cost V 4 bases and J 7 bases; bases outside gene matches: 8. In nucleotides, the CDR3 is TGTGCCATCAGTGCCCCTAGCGGGGCGACGAATGAGCAGTTCTTC. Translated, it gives CAISAPSGATNEQFF.

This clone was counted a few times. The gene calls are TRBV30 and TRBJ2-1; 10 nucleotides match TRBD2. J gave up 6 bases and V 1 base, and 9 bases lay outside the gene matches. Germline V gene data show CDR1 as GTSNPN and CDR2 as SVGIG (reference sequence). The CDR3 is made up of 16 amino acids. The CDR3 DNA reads TGTGCCTGGAGTGGTCCTAGCGGGAGATCGGTCAATGAGCAGTTCTTC. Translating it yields CAWSGPSGRSVNEQFF. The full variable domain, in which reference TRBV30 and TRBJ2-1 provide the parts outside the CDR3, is SQTIHQWPATLVQPVGSPLSLECTVEGTSNPNLYWYRQAAGRGLQLLFYSVGIGQISSEVPQNLSASRPQDRQFILSSKKLLLSDSGFYLCAWSGPSGRSVNEQFFGPGTRLTVL.

The CDR3 sequence is CASSGGLEDNEQFF. CDR3 nucleotides: TGTGCCAGCAGCGGAGGACTAGAGGACAATGAGCAGTTCTTC. The gene calls are TRBV7-2 and TRBJ2-1, with 7 bases aligning to TRBD2. The germline CDR1 and CDR2 sequences are SGHTA and FQGNSA. There are 14 residues in the CDR3. Trimming at V came to 5 bases and at J to 5 bases, leaving 6 bases not matched to a gene. Full variable domain (remainder filled in from reference TRBV7-2 and TRBJ2-1): GAGVSQSPSNKVTEKGKDVELRCDPISGHTALYWYRQSLGQGLEFLIYFQGNSAPDKSGLPSDRFSAERTGGSVSTLTIQRTQQEDSAVYLCASSGGLEDNEQFFGPGTRLTVL.

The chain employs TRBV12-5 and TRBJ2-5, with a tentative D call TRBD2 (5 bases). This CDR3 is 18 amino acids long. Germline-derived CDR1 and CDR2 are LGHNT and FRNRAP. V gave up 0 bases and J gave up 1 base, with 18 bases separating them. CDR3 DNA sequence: TGTGCTAGTGGTTTGGTAAGGTATCGGGCGGGCCTCCAAGAGACCCAGTACTTC. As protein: CASGLVRYRAGLQETQYF.